Listed below are T cell receptor beta chains from one sample, sequenced in a study of beta chain features in type 1 diabetes. The repertoire was sequenced with immunoSEQ multiplex PCR; TCRdb's copy has only in-frame clones and lacks some. The sample lists 310,000 or so clones, roughly 9% occurring once. The sample was central memory CD4+ T cells from blood. These receptors were taken from a man aged 25 to 45 with type 1 diabetes. Each CDR3 is given with its conserved first and last residue. A D gene is named only where the DNA matches it firmly. Not all rows give a size; the values are once, few, many and, for expanded clones, a class.

CDR3 DNA: TGTGCCAGCAGTTATTCCGGGACCTTAGCCAAAAACATTCAGTACTTC; CDR3 protein: CASSYSGTLAKNIQYF; V gene: TRBV6-5; clone size: NA; D gene: NA; J gene: TRBJ2-4
CDR3 DNA: TGCAGCGTTGGGAGAAGCGGGGGCACAGATACGCAGTATTTT; CDR3 protein: CSVGRSGGTDTQYF; V gene: TRBV29-1; clone size: few; D gene: TRBD2; J gene: TRBJ2-3
CDR3 DNA: TGTGCCAGCAGCTTGGATGGTCGGCAGTTCTTC; CDR3 protein: CASSLDGRQFF; V gene: TRBV5-6; clone size: many; D gene: NA; J gene: TRBJ2-1
CDR3 DNA: TGCGCCAGCAGCCAAGGGACTAGCAGGCAGGGAGAGACCCAGTACTTC; CDR3 protein: CASSQGTSRQGETQYF; V gene: TRBV4-1; clone size: NA; D gene: TRBD2; J gene: TRBJ2-5
CDR3 DNA: TGTGCCTGGAGTTATAGAAGTTCACCCCTCCACTTT; CDR3 protein: CAWSYRSSPLHF; V gene: TRBV30; clone size: few; D gene: NA; J gene: TRBJ1-6
CDR3 DNA: TGTGCCTGGAGTGTTTTGGGGGCACGGGAGACCCAGTACTTC; CDR3 protein: CAWSVLGARETQYF; V gene: TRBV30; clone size: few; D gene: NA; J gene: TRBJ2-5
CDR3 DNA: TGTGCCATCAGTGAGTCGAAGGGACAGTACAATGAGCAGTTCTTC; CDR3 protein: CAISESKGQYNEQFF; V gene: TRBV10-3; clone size: few; D gene: TRBD1; J gene: TRBJ2-1
CDR3 DNA: TGTGCCAGCAGTTTGGGGGCAGTCATCTATGGCTACACCTTC; CDR3 protein: CASSLGAVIYGYTF; V gene: TRBV28; clone size: many; D gene: NA; J gene: TRBJ1-2
CDR3 DNA: TGTGCCATCAGTGAAACCCAGGGGAAGGGCGAAAAACTGTTTTTT; CDR3 protein: CAISETQGKGEKLFF; V gene: TRBV10-3; clone size: NA; D gene: NA; J gene: TRBJ1-4
CDR3 DNA: TGTGCCAGCAGCGTAGAAGCGTGGACAGGGCCCACCGGGGAGCTGTTTTTT; CDR3 protein: CASSVEAWTGPTGELFF; V gene: TRBV9; clone size: NA; D gene: TRBD1; J gene: TRBJ2-2
CDR3 DNA: TGTGCCAGCAGCTTAGTAGGACAGGGGTCTTCCTACGAGCAGTACTTC; CDR3 protein: CASSLVGQGSSYEQYF; V gene: TRBV7-2; clone size: few; D gene: TRBD1; J gene: TRBJ2-7
CDR3 DNA: TGTGCCAGCAGCTCAGCCGGGACCCGAGGGGAGACCCAGTACTTC; CDR3 protein: CASSSAGTRGETQYF; V gene: TRBV7-2; clone size: NA; D gene: NA; J gene: TRBJ2-5
CDR3 DNA: TGTGCCAGCAGCTTGGGGGTTAATGAAAAACTGTTTTTT; CDR3 protein: CASSLGVNEKLFF; V gene: TRBV5-6; clone size: few; D gene: NA; J gene: TRBJ1-4
CDR3 DNA: TGTGCCAGCAGCTCGGGACAGAGGCAGTATGGGGCCAACGTCCTGACTTTC; CDR3 protein: CASSSGQRQYGANVLTF; V gene: TRBV7-2; clone size: few; D gene: TRBD1; J gene: TRBJ2-6
CDR3 DNA: TGCGCCAGCAGCCAAGATACGGGCGGGGCGAACAATGAGCAGTTCTTC; CDR3 protein: CASSQDTGGANNEQFF; V gene: TRBV4-3; clone size: NA; D gene: NA; J gene: TRBJ2-1
CDR3 DNA: TGCAGTGCTAGCCACACAGATACGCAGTATTTT; CDR3 protein: CSASHTDTQYF; V gene: TRBV20-1; clone size: NA; D gene: NA; J gene: TRBJ2-3
CDR3 DNA: TGTGCCACCAGCAGGGGACTAGCGGGATTAGGCGAGCAGTACTTC; CDR3 protein: CATSRGLAGLGEQYF; V gene: TRBV15; clone size: NA; D gene: TRBD2; J gene: TRBJ2-7
CDR3 DNA: TGTGCCAGCAGCTCCCGAGCGGGCTCTAGCACAGATACGCAGTATTTT; CDR3 protein: CASSSRAGSSTDTQYF; V gene: TRBV9; clone size: many; D gene: NA; J gene: TRBJ2-3
CDR3 DNA: TGTGCCAGCATGAGGGCGGCGGGGAAAGCTTTCTTT; CDR3 protein: CASMRAAGKAFF; V gene: TRBV7-2; clone size: few; D gene: NA; J gene: TRBJ1-1
CDR3 DNA: TGTGCCAGCTCACCCGGGGGGCTCTCCTACGAGCAGTACTTC; CDR3 protein: CASSPGGLSYEQYF; V gene: TRBV18; clone size: few; D gene: NA; J gene: TRBJ2-7
CDR3 DNA: TGTGCCTCCGGTGGCGGAAGCCTTGGCTCACCCCTCCACTTT; CDR3 protein: CASGGGSLGSPLHF; V gene: TRBV6-5; clone size: NA; D gene: NA; J gene: TRBJ1-6
CDR3 DNA: TGTGCCATCGAGAAGGGGGGTGGATACGAGCAGTACTTC; CDR3 protein: CAIEKGGGYEQYF; V gene: TRBV28; clone size: many; D gene: NA; J gene: TRBJ2-7
CDR3 DNA: TGTGCCAGCAGTTCCAGGACAGGGGATCAGCCCCAGCATTTT; CDR3 protein: CASSSRTGDQPQHF; V gene: TRBV6-5; clone size: NA; D gene: TRBD1; J gene: TRBJ1-5
CDR3 DNA: TGTGCCAGCAGTGATTTTTCGGGGACAGGGGTCGGCTATGGCTACACCTTC; CDR3 protein: CASSDFSGTGVGYGYTF; V gene: TRBV6-1; clone size: few; D gene: TRBD1; J gene: TRBJ1-2
CDR3 DNA: TGTGCCAGCTCCCCTGACGGACTGAACACTGAAGCTTTCTTT; CDR3 protein: CASSPDGLNTEAFF; V gene: TRBV18; clone size: NA; D gene: NA; J gene: TRBJ1-1
CDR3 DNA: TGCAGTGCTAGCGAAAACACTGAAGCTTTCTTT; CDR3 protein: CSASENTEAFF; V gene: TRBV20-1; clone size: few; D gene: NA; J gene: TRBJ1-1
CDR3 DNA: TGCAGTGCTGGTCGTTCAGATACGCAGTATTTT; CDR3 protein: CSAGRSDTQYF; V gene: TRBV20-1; clone size: few; D gene: NA; J gene: TRBJ2-3